Below, one T cell receptor beta chain is given with its context. What it recognizes is unknown. The source of the sample is a study of shared clonotypes between healthy human individuals. Overall study findings and caveats: Between a handful of donors, naive CD4 clonotypes were shared at a level of about 5%. It was the non-shared clonotypes that had lower generation probabilities than clonotypes shared by all four donors. The sole specimen, blood, was sampled, and tissue repertoires likely differ.

The V end was cut by 1 base, the J end by 6 bases, with 14 bases between. The CDR3 totals 14 residues. Germline V lookup: CDR1 SGHDT, CDR2 YYEEEE. The protocol was immunoSEQ multiplex PCR, while the TCRdb copy is restricted to in-frame clones and leaves out a portion. The repertoire holds roughly 850,000 clones, with roughly 96% as singletons. Positively selected for CCR7, the CD45RO-negative cells used as naive CD8 cells excluded terminally differentiated effector memory CD45RA+ cells. The sample was naive CD8+ T cells sorted from blood. The chain links TRBV5-6 to TRBJ2-7, with D possibly being TRBD2 (6 bases). This receptor was identified in a man aged 25-40 years in good health. The CDR3 DNA follows: TGTGCCAGCAGCTTGTTTAGCGGCACCCTCGAGCAGTACTTC. Its protein product is CASSLFSGTLEQYF.